This T cell receptor beta chain was identified in a study of Ad26.COV2.S vaccination and SARS-CoV-2 variants. Study at large: Donor joined the COV1001 Ad26.COV2.S trial arm.

Assay used: immunoSEQ multiplex PCR; TCRdb lists only in-frame clones, some missing. Found here are 410,000 or so clones, 80% to 95% of them singletons; the top ten hold 12%. Stated treatment: roughly 19 received Ad26.COV2.S at low or high dose, single or two shots; about five received placebo; per-sample allocation not given. Samples were taken on day 63 after the first vaccine or placebo injection. The sequence was collected from a person aged 18-65 years who received the Ad26.COV2.S COVID-19 vaccine or a placebo. The sample in question was peripheral blood, obtained in a trial of Ad26.COV2.S vaccine versus placebo.

CDR3 nucleotide sequence: TGTGCCAGCAGCCAAGCCGCGGGACAGGCCTATGGCTACACCTTC. Its protein is CASSQAAGQAYGYTF. V usage is TRBV3-1 (or the pseudogene TRBV3-2) and J usage is TRBJ1-2, with 8 bases identical to TRBD1. This CDR3 comprises 15 residues. CDR1 is LGHDT and CDR2 is YNNKEL in the germline V gene (reference sequence). The J segment lost 4 bases and the V segment lost 1 base, leaving 5 bases of the junction unmatched.